The next 2 T cell receptor beta chains were all read from a single sample in a study of control samples from healthy donors and cancer patients. Libraries were prepared by immunoSEQ multiplex PCR; TCRdb keeps only in-frame clonotypes and omits some of them. The sample carries about 250,000 clones, over 75% recorded once. Sequencing input: PBMCs. The receptors stem from a woman in her sixties with lung cancer.

The CDR3 spells CASSSGQGVAVPAKNIQYF. In DNA form, the CDR3 reads TGTGCCAGCAGCTCGGGTCAGGGGGTGGCCGTCCCAGCCAAAAACATTCAGTACTTC. This chain links TRBV7-9 with TRBJ2-4; 7 nucleotides line up with TRBD1. Trimming removed 4 bases from V and 0 bases from J; junction bases left unmatched: 15. The germline V gene encodes CDR1 SEHNR and CDR2 FQNEAQ (reference sequence). This CDR3 comprises 19 residues.

The chain couples TRBV9 to TRBJ2-5; 7 bases line up with TRBD1. CDR1 is SGDLS, CDR2 YYNGEE, per germline. This CDR3 contains 15 residues. The ends lost 4 bases at V and 1 base at J; junction bases unmatched: 7. The CDR3 nucleotides read TGTGCCAGCAGCACGCCCGGGACAGCCCAAGAGACCCAGTACTTC. The encoded protein is CASSTPGTAQETQYF.